The 17 T cell receptor beta chains reported below all come from one sample, sequenced in a study of Ad26.COV2.S vaccination and SARS-CoV-2 variants. The treatment here: over 15 received Ad26.COV2.S at low or high dose, single or two shots; about 5 received placebo; per-sample allocation not given. Day 63 after the first vaccine or placebo injection was the time point for sampling. Assay: immunoSEQ multiplex PCR; the TCRdb copy retains only in-frame clones and omits some. Of about 350,000 clones listed, roughly 90% are singletons. Material: peripheral blood, obtained in a trial of Ad26.COV2.S vaccine versus placebo. All receptors come from a person aged 18-65 years who received the Ad26.COV2.S COVID-19 vaccine or a placebo.

This clone has more than one count but fewer than ten. This chain links TRBV30 with TRBJ2-2, with D perhaps matching TRBD2 (6 bases). Deletions cut 4 bases from V and 9 bases from J, with 15 bases between. The CDR3 loop spans 13 amino acids. Germline CDR1 and CDR2: GTSNPN and SVGIG (reference sequence). CDR3 amino acids: CAWTLLAGRELFF. The CDR3, as DNA: TGTGCCTGGACGCTACTAGCCGGTCGGGAGCTGTTTTTT.

The V gene is TRBV7-3, the J gene TRBJ1-1; weak D call: TRBD1 (6 bases). Germline CDR1 and CDR2: SGHTA and FQGTGA. The CDR3 runs to 14 residues. Trimming cost V 5 bases and J 2 bases, with 12 bases left between them. This chain's CDR3 is CASSITGHNTEAFF. The DNA of the CDR3 is TGTGCCAGCAGCATTACGGGACACAACACTGAAGCTTTCTTT.

The chain uses TRBV6-1 and TRBJ2-7; D unclear. V was trimmed by 1 base and J by 2 bases, leaving 15 bases between them. The CDR3 is 16 amino acids. Germline loops: CDR1 MNHNS, CDR2 SASEGT. CDR3 in amino acids: CASSEVLANLPYEQYF. CDR3 bases: TGTGCCAGCAGTGAAGTTCTGGCTAACCTTCCCTACGAGCAGTACTTC.

The chain uses TRBV18 and TRBJ1-6; 7 bases align to TRBD1. The germline V gene has CDR1 KGHSH and CDR2 LQKENI. The V segment lost 3 bases and the J segment 6 bases; nucleotides outside the gene matches: 5. The CDR3 sequence is 15 residues long. Here the CDR3 reads CASSPMDRSNSPLHF. The CDR3 DNA is TGTGCCAGCTCACCCATGGACAGGAGTAATTCACCCCTCCACTTT.

This clone was counted ten times or more. The genes are TRBV5-5 and TRBJ2-7; D is unresolved. This CDR3 contains 14 residues. The germline V gene has CDR1 SGHKS and CDR2 YYEKEE (reference sequence). Trimming took 2 bases from V and 1 from J, leaving 10 bases between them. CDR3 DNA: TGTGCCAGCAGCTTTATATTAACATCCTACGAGCAGTACTTC. It specifies CASSFILTSYEQYF.

This chain joins TRBV11-2 and TRBJ2-1, with D tentatively TRBD2 (5 bases). The V gene lost 5 bases and the J gene lost 0 bases, with 14 bases spanning the gap. In germline, CDR1 is SGHAT, CDR2 FQNNGV. CDR3 length: 16 residues. The CDR3 protein is CASSPRTLSSYNEQFF. In nucleotides, the CDR3 is TGTGCCAGCAGCCCGAGGACTCTGAGCTCCTACAATGAGCAGTTCTTC.

This rearrangement joins TRBV5-1 to TRBJ2-2, with a possible D match to TRBD1 (5 bases). In germline, CDR1 is SGHRS, CDR2 YFSETQ. The CDR3 spans 14 residues. The V and J ends lost 0 bases and 4 bases respectively, with 7 bases between them. The CDR3 coding sequence is TGCGCCAGCAGCTTGGAGCAGGGCACCGGGGAGCTGTTTTTT. Protein sequence: CASSLEQGTGELFF.

In this sample, this clone turned up once. The V gene is TRBV12-3 or TRBV12-4, the J gene TRBJ1-2; D may be TRBD1 (6 bases). The V gene lost 5 bases and the J gene lost 2 bases, with 9 bases spanning the gap. The CDR3 is 13 residues long. CDR3: CASSTGSNYGYTF. CDR3 in DNA: TGTGCCAGCAGTACAGGGTCCAACTATGGCTACACCTTC.

This clone was counted only a few times. This chain uses TRBV5-6 with TRBJ1-1; 9 bases line up with TRBD1. J was trimmed by 2 bases and V by 1 base; bases with no gene match: 3. The CDR3 has 15 residues. Germline CDR1 reads SGHDT; CDR2 reads YYEEEE. CDR3 sequence reads: CASSLWGQGNTEAFF. DNA of the CDR3: TGTGCCAGCAGCTTGTGGGGACAGGGTAACACTGAAGCTTTCTTT. The full variable domain, rest sourced from reference TRBV5-6 and TRBJ1-1, is DAGVTQSPTHLIKTRGQQVTLRCSPKSGHDTVSWYQQALGQGPQFIFQYYEEEERQRGNFPDRFSGHQFPNYSSELNVNALLLGDSALYLCASSLWGQGNTEAFFGQGTRLTVV.

This clone was seen once. The CDR3 spells CASSPLTGNKGNTIYF. The DNA of the CDR3 is TGTGCCAGCAGCCCCCTCACAGGGAATAAAGGAAACACCATATATTTT. This chain joins TRBV7-2 and TRBJ1-3; TRBD1 might be the D (6 bases). In germline, CDR1 is SGHTA, CDR2 FQGNSA. This CDR3 comprises 16 residues. The V and J ends lost 5 bases and 4 bases respectively, with 18 bases between them.

In its sample, this clone was seen once. The junction does not match germline at one end; this may be a read error. The rearrangement joins TRBV2 to TRBJ1-5, with D uncertain. CDR1 is SNHLY and CDR2 is FYNNEI in the germline V gene. CDR3 length equals 13 residues. The CDR3 DNA is TGTGCCAGCAGTGATTACAGCATTCAGCCCCAGCATTTT. Its translation is CASSDYSIQPQHF.

This clone has only a few counts. The chain links TRBV6-4 to TRBJ2-1; TRBD2 aligns across 7 bases. The CDR3 is 15 residues long. The V gene end was trimmed by 3 bases and the J gene end by 4 bases; junction bases not matched to a gene: 6. Germline CDR1 is MRHNA and CDR2 is SNTAGT. The CDR3 nucleotides read TGTGCCAGCAGTGATTCCCAGCGGGAATACAATGAGCAGTTCTTC. Protein product: CASSDSQREYNEQFF.

The chain employs TRBV6-5 and TRBJ1-2, with D tentatively TRBD1 (5 bases). CDR1 is MNHEY and CDR2 is SVGAGI in the germline V gene. The CDR3 loop spans 14 amino acids. V dropped 0 bases and J dropped 6 bases, with 11 bases sitting between them. The chain's CDR3 is CASSYSRGIHGYTF. The CDR3 DNA sequence: TGTGCCAGCAGTTACTCTAGGGGAATCCATGGCTACACCTTC.

The chain couples TRBV19 to TRBJ1-4; TRBD1 might be the D (5 bases). Germline V gene lookup returns CDR1 LNHDA and CDR2 SQIVND (reference sequence). The ends were cut back, 5 bases at V and 7 bases at J, with 17 bases in the middle. The CDR3 consists of 15 residues. CDR3 in DNA: TGTGCCAGTAGTGCGGGGACTATAGAGACTGAAAAACTGTTTTTT. It yields the protein CASSAGTIETEKLFF.

The J gene is TRBJ1-2, the V gene TRBV29-1; 8 positions agree with TRBD1. CDR1 is SQVTM, CDR2 ANQGSEA, per germline. The CDR3 consists of 17 residues. The ends lost 4 bases at V and 2 bases at J; junction bases unmatched: 15. Written as DNA, the CDR3 is TGCAGCGTTGTCGGAGGTGTCAGGGGGCAAAGGAACTATGGCTACACCTTC. This translates into CSVVGGVRGQRNYGYTF.

The J gene is TRBJ1-2, the V gene TRBV5-1; the D gene is possibly TRBD1 (6 bases). V was pared by 5 bases and J by 6 bases, with 17 bases between. This CDR3 region has 14 residues. The germline gives CDR1 SGHRS, CDR2 YFSETQ. The DNA for the CDR3 is TGCGCCAGCAGTTCTGGACAGACCTTCCATGGCTACACCTTC. This gives the protein CASSSGQTFHGYTF.

J is TRBJ2-1 and V is TRBV30, with D possibly TRBD2 on 7 matching bases. From germline, CDR1 is GTSNPN and CDR2 SVGIG (reference sequence). Deletions cut 0 bases from V and 5 bases from J, with 17 bases between. This CDR3 is 16 amino acids long. The CDR3 region is CAWSVRFGGGHNEQFF. DNA for the CDR3: TGTGCCTGGAGTGTCCGTTTTGGCGGGGGCCACAATGAGCAGTTCTTC.